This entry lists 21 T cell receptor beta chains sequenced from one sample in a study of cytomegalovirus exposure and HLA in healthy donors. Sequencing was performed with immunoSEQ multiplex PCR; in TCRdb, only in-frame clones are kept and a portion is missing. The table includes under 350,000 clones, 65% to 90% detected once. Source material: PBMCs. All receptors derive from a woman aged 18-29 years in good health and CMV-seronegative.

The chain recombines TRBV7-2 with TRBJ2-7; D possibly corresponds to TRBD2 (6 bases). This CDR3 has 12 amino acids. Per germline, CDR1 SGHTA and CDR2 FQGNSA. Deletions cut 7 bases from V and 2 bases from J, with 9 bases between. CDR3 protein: CASTGVAYEQYF. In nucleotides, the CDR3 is TGTGCCAGCACGGGGGTCGCCTACGAGCAGTACTTC.

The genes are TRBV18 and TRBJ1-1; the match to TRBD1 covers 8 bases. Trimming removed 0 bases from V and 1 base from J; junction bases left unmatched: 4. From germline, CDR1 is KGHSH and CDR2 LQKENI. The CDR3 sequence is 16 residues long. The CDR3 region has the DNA TGTGCCAGCTCACCACCTGCTGGGACAGGGAACACTGAAGCTTTCTTT. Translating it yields CASSPPAGTGNTEAFF.

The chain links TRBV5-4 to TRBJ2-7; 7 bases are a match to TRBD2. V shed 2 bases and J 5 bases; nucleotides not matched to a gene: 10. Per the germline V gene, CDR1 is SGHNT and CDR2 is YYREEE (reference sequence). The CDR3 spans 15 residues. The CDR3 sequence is CASSFEGGPLDEQYF. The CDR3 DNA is TGTGCCAGCAGCTTCGAGGGAGGGCCTCTAGACGAGCAGTACTTC.

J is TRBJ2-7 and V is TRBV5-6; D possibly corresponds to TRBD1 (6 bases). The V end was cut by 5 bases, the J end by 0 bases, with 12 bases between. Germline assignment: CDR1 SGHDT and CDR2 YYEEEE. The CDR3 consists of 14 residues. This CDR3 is CASSRGGFSYEQYF. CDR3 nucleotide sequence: TGTGCCAGCAGTAGAGGGGGTTTCTCCTACGAGCAGTACTTC.

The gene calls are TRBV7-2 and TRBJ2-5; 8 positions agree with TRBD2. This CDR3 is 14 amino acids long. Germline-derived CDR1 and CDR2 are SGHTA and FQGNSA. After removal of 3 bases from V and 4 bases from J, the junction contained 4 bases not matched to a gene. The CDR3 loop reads CASSFRGGPETQYF. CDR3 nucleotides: TGTGCCAGCAGCTTTCGGGGGGGCCCAGAGACCCAGTACTTC.

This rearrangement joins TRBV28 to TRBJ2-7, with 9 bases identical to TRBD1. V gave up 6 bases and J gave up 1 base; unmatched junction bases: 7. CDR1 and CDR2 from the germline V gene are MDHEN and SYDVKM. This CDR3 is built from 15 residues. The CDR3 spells CASSSGQGSSYEQYF. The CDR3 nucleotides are TGTGCCAGCAGCTCGGGACAGGGATCATCCTACGAGCAGTACTTC. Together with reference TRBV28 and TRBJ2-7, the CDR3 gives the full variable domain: DVKVTQSSRYLVKRTGEKVFLECVQDMDHENMFWYRQDPGLGLRLIYFSYDVKMKEKGDIPEGYSVSREKKERFSLILESASTNQTSMYLCASSSGQGSSYEQYFGPGTRLTVT.

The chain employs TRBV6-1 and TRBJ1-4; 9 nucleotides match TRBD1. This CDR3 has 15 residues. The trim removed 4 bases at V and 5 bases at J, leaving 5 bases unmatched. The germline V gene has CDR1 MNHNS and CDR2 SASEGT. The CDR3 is CASSALTGGNEKLFF. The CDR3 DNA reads TGTGCCAGCAGTGCTTTGACAGGGGGGAATGAAAAACTGTTTTTT.

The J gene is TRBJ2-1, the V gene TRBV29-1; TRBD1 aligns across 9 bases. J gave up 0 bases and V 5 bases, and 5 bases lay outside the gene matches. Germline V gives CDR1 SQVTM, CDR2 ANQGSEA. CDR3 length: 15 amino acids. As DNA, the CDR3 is TGCAGCGTTCCACAGGGGGCTAGCTCCTACAATGAGCAGTTCTTC. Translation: CSVPQGASSYNEQFF.

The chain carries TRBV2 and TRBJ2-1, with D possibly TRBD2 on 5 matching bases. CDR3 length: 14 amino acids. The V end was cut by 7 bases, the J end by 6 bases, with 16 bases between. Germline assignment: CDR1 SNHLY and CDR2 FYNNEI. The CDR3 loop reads CASTPTRASNEQFF. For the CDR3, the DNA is TGTGCCAGCACCCCTACGCGGGCTAGCAATGAGCAGTTCTTC.

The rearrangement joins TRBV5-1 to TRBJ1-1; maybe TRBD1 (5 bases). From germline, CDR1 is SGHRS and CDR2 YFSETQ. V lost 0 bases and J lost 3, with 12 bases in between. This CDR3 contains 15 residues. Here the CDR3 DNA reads TGCGCCAGCAGCTTGGAGCGGGGGAGACACACTGAAGCTTTCTTT. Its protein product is CASSLERGRHTEAFF.

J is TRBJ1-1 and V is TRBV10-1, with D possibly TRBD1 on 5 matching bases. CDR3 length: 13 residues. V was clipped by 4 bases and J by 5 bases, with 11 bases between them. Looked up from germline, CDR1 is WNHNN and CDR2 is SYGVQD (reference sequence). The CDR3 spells CASSGSRGTEAFF. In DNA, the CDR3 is TGCGCCAGCAGTGGGTCAAGGGGAACTGAAGCTTTCTTT.

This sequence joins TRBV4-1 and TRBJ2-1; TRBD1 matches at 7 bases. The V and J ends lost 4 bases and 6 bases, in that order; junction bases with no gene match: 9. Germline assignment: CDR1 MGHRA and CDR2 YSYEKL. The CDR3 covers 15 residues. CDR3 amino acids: CASSPWDSLVNEQFF. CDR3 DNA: TGCGCCAGCAGCCCCTGGGACAGCTTAGTCAATGAGCAGTTCTTC.

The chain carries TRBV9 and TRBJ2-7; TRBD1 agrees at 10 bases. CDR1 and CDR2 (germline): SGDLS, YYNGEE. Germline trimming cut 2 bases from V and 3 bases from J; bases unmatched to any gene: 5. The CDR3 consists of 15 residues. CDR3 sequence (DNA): TGTGCCAGCAGCGTCTTAGGGACAGGGGTCTACGAGCAGTACTTC. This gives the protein CASSVLGTGVYEQYF.

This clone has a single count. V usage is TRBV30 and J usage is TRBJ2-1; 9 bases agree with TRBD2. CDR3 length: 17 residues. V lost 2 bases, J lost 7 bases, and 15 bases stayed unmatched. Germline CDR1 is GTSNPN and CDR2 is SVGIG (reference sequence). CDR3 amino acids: CAWSTRPLAGVVNEQFF. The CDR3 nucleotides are TGTGCCTGGAGTACCCGCCCCTTAGCGGGAGTGGTGAATGAGCAGTTCTTC.

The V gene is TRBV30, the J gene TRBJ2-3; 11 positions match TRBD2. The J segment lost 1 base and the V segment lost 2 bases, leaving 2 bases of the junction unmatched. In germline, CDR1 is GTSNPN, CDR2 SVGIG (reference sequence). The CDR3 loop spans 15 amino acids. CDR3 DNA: TGTGCCTGGAGTCTTAGCGGGGGGGGCACAGATACGCAGTATTTT. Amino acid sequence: CAWSLSGGGTDTQYF.

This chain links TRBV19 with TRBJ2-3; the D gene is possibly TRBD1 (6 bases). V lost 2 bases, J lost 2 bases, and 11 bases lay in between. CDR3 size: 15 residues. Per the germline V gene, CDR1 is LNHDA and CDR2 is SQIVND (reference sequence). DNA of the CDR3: TGTGCCAGTAGTATAACATGGGACAACACAGATACGCAGTATTTT. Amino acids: CASSITWDNTDTQYF.

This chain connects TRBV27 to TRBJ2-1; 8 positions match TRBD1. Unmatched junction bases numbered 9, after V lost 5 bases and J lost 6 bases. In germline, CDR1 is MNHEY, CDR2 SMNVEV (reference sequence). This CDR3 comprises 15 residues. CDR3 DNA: TGTGCCAGCAGTCCGCTGGACAGGGAGTTCAATGAGCAGTTCTTC. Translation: CASSPLDREFNEQFF.

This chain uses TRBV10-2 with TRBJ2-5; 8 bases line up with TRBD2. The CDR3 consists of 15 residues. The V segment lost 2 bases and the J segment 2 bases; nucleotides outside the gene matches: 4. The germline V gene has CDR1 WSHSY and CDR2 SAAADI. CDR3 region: CASSEKLAVQETQYF. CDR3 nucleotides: TGCGCCAGCAGTGAGAAACTAGCGGTACAAGAGACCCAGTACTTC.

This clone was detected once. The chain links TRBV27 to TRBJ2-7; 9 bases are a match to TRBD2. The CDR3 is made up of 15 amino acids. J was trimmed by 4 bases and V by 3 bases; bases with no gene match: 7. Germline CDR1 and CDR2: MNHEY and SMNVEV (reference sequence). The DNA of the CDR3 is TGTGCCAGCAGTTTTAAAGCGGGGGGTGTGTACGAGCAGTACTTC. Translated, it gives CASSFKAGGVYEQYF.

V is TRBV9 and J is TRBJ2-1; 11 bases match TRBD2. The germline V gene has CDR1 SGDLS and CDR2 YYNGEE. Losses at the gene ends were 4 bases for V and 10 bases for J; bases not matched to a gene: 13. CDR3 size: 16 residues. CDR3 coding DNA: TGTGCCAGCAGCCCTACACTTAGCGGGAGGGCCCGGGAGCAGTTCTTC. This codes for CASSPTLSGRAREQFF.

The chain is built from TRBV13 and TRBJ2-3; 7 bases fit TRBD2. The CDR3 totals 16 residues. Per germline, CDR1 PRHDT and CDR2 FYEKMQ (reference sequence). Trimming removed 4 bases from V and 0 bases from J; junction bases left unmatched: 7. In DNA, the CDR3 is TGTGCCAGCAGCTCTACTAGCGCCCTAAGCACAGATACGCAGTATTTT. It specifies CASSSTSALSTDTQYF.